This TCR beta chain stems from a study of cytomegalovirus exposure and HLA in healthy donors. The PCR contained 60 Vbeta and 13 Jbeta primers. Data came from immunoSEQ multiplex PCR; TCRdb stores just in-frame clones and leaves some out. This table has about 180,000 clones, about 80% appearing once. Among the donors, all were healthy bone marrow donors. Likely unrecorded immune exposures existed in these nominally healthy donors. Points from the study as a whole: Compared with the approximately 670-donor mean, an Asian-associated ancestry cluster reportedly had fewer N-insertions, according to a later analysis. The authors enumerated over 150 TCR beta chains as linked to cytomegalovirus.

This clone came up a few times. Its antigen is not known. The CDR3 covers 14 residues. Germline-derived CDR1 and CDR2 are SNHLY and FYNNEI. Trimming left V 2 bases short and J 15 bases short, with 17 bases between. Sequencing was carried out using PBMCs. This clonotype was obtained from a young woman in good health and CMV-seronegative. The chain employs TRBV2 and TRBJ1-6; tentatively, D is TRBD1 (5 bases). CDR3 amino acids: CASSESTATVLLHF. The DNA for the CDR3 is TGTGCCAGCAGTGAATCTACAGCGACAGTCCTCCTCCACTTT.